Each of the 2 T cell receptor beta chains below was sequenced from the same sample in a study of Graves' ophthalmopathy and Graves' hyperthyroidism. Scientists amplified the TCR beta CDR3 regions from RNA transcripts. The first-round RT-PCR employed HTBI primers together with the Qiagen OneStep RT-PCR kit. A multiplex PCR was then performed as the second round. MiXCR, applied by TCRdb to the multiplex PCR reads, yields one record per CDR3 protein. The sample consists of over a million distinct CDR3 sequences, 35% to 40% of them appearing once. The sample was peripheral blood or thyroid tissue (not recorded which). Source of these receptors: an adult man with Graves' hyperthyroidism.

The chain has TRBV7-4 and TRBJ1-6, with a tentative D call TRBD1 (5 bases). This CDR3 has 16 residues. The germline gives CDR1 SGHVT, CDR2 SQSDAQ. Trimming removed 1 base at V and 1 base at J, with 8 bases between. The CDR3 DNA follows: TGTGCCAGCAGCTTAGTTGGGGGATCCTATAATTCACCCCTCCACTTT. Its translation is CASSLVGGSYNSPLHF.

The genes are TRBV20-1 and TRBJ1-6, with D tentatively TRBD1 (6 bases). Between the trimmed V and J ends, which lost 3 bases and 7 bases, there was a span of 13 bases. The CDR3 extends over 14 amino acids. Germline loops: CDR1 DFQATT, CDR2 SNEGSKA (reference sequence). CDR3 coding DNA: TGCAGTGCTAGTGCGGGGGCAAGGAATTCACCCCTCCACTTT. Its translation is CSASAGARNSPLHF.